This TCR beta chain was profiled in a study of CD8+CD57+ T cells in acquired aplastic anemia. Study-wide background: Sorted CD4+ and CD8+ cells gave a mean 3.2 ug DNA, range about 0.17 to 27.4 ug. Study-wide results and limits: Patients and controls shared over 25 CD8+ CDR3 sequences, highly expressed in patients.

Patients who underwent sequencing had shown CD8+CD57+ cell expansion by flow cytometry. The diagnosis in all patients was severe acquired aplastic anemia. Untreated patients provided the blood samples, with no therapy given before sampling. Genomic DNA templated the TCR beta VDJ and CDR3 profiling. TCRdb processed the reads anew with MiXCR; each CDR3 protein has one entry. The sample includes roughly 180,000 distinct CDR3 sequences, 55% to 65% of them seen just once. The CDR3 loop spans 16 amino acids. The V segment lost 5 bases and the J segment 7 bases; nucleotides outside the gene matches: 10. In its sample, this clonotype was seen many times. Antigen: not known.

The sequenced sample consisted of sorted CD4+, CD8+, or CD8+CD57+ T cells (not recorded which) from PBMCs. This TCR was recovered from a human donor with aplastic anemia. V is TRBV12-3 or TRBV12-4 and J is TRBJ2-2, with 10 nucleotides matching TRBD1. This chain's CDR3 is CASSHPGQGKDGELFF. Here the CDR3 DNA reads TGTGCCAGCAGTCACCCGGGACAGGGGAAGGACGGGGAGCTGTTTTTT.